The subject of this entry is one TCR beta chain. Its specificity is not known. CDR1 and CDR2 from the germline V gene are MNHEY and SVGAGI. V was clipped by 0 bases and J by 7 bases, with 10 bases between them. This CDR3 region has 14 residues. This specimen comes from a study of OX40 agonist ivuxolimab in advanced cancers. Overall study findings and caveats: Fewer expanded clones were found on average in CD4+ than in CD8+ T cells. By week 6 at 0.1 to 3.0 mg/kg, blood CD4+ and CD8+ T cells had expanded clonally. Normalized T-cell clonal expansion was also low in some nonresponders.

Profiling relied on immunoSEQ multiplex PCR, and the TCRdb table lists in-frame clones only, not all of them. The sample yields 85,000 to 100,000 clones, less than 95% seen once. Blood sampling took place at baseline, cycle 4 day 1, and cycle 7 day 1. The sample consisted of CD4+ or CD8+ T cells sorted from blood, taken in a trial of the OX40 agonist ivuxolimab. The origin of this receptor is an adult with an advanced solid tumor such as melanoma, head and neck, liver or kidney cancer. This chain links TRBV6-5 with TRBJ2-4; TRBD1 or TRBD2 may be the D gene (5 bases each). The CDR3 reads CASSYSYRDNIQYF. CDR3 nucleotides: TGTGCCAGCAGTTACTCATATAGGGACAACATTCAGTACTTC.